This entry describes one T cell receptor (beta chain). This clonotype was detected ten times or more. The target of this receptor is not known. The sample holds no much larger clone one base away, and base qualities are not on file. These data are taken from a study of CD8 T cells in ankylosing spondylitis (dated by TCRdb to 2016 to 2017). About the study as a whole: The study profiled T cell receptor beta repertoires in healthy donors and ankylosing spondylitis patients to find disease-linked TCR variants. In total, the full study cohort was made up of 95 to 110 healthy donors and more than 20 ankylosing spondylitis patients. Peripheral blood samples were taken, and synovial fluid was additionally collected from ankylosing spondylitis patients. On the study overall, not on this receptor specifically: A CD8+ phenotype was shown by the disease-linked clones, which were found at relatively low frequencies in peripheral blood. A TCR beta motif made up of several highly homologous amino acid variants appeared to be characteristic of blood from ankylosing spondylitis patients. According to the report, matched synovial fluid samples from ankylosing spondylitis patients were significantly enriched for the disease-linked clones. Some TCR beta motif variants had previously been reported in synovial fluid and blood of reactive arthritis patients, which suggested common disease-initiation mechanisms.

The sample was run on an Illumina HiSeq 2500. Quantitative 5'-RACE with molecular barcodes was the method used to prepare the TCR beta libraries. On the study's bioinformatics: To identify disease-linked TCR variants, a new computational method was used, one built on a probabilistic model of VDJ rearrangement. TCRdb passed the public sequencing reads through fastp at Q25 and MiXCR, retaining productive beta sequences. Entries that share a CDR3 protein sequence are merged under the most common genes and DNA. The V and J calls here are based on TCRdb, not the publication. Within this sample are about 220,000 distinct CDR3 sequences, with about 11% of them counted one time only. Jointly, the top ten make up less than 25% of the sample. The CDR3 measures 14 amino acids from cysteine to phenylalanine. The DNA shown is the 42-base CDR3, in frame from base 1. The germline V end is reduced by 0 bases and the J end by 8 bases; junction bases left unmatched: 7. Reading the germline V gene (reference sequence) gives CDR1 DFQATT and CDR2 SNEGSKA.

The TCR sequence derives from a male donor with ankylosing spondylitis or in good health (not recorded which). Here the chain combines TRBV20-1 and TRBJ2-1; 7 of the junction bases match TRBD1. The specimen sequenced was blood, either unsorted or a sorted T cell fraction (not recorded which). For the CDR3, the sequence is CSARDMTGIHEQFF. In nucleotide form, the sequence is TGCAGTGCTAGAGATATGACAGGGATTCATGAGCAGTTCTTC.